This T cell receptor (beta chain) came from a study of blood T cell repertoires in COVID-19. Germline trimming cut 6 bases from V and 4 bases from J; bases unmatched to any gene: 2. CDR3 length: 14 residues. The germline V gene encodes CDR1 LGHNT and CDR2 FRNRAP. The protocol was immunoSEQ multiplex PCR, while the TCRdb copy is restricted to in-frame clones and leaves out a portion. The sample lists 200,000 to 250,000 clones; approximately 86% were seen once. This clone was detected only a few times. Sequences were obtained from peripheral blood. This receptor was obtained from a woman aged 45-60 years with COVID-19, enrolled during active disease. The chain uses TRBV12-5 and TRBJ2-1; 11 nucleotides agree with TRBD2. For the CDR3, the DNA is TGTGCTAGTGGGACTAGCGGGGATTACAATGAGCAGTTCTTC. It codes for CASGTSGDYNEQFF.